The clone carrying this TCR beta chain has just a few counts. Its target is not known. The sample is drawn from a study of long-term antiretroviral therapy in people with HIV. Study background: The study's earliest collections predate the 2015 immediate-ART recommendation by about a decade. Whole-study results and caveats: An increase in diversity followed ART, yet levels stayed below transplant donor controls.

Runs used v3.0 of the immunoSEQ assay and were done at survey level. Using immunoSEQ multiplex PCR, the repertoire was profiled, and TCRdb retains in-frame clones only, with some absent. The top ten clones hold 15% to 20% of a sample with approximately 13,000 clones, 77% of them seen once. The CDR3 sequence is 17 residues long. V was clipped by 0 bases and J by 0 bases, with 16 bases between them. Germline lookup yields CDR1 SGDLS and CDR2 YYNGEE. This TCR was recovered from a woman in her thirties or forties with HIV. This chain uses TRBV9 with TRBJ2-7; D uncertain. The source was unsorted PBMCs, collected 0.5 years before starting antiretroviral therapy. CDR3 coding DNA: TGTGCCAGCAGCGTAGGGCCCAACCTCCTGAGCTCCTACGAGCAGTACTTC. Amino acid sequence: CASSVGPNLLSSYEQYF.